This T cell receptor (beta chain) was identified in a study of blood T cells in healthy people across ages. Alongside a J-beta primer mix, a sample-barcoded 5' primer served in a second PCR lasting about 7 to 11 cycles. MiXCR, applied by TCRdb to the 5' RACE reads, yields one record per CDR3 protein. The sample shows 1.5 million to 2 million distinct CDR3 sequences, about two fifths of them seen only once. This clonotype was seen at least ten times. The clonotype originates from a human donor in good health. Sequencing used blood.

CDR3 region: CASSSQRMGYGYTF. CDR3 nucleotides: TGTGCCAGCAGTTCGCAAAGAATGGGGTATGGCTACACCTTC. This chain links TRBV27 with TRBJ1-2; D gene uncertain. CDR3 length: 14 residues. The germline V and J ends were trimmed by 4 bases and 5 bases, with 14 bases remaining between them. Germline V gene lookup returns CDR1 MNHEY and CDR2 SMNVEV (reference sequence).